This T cell receptor beta chain was retrieved from a study of blood T cell repertoires in COVID-19. Clones were read by immunoSEQ multiplex PCR, and TCRdb kept only the in-frame ones, dropping some. The sample has more than 14,000 clones, 75% to 90% seen once. Sequences were obtained from peripheral blood. The TCR was taken from a human donor in a cohort sampled during active COVID-19.

As DNA, the CDR3 is TGTGCCAGCAGCGCCAGACAGGGAGGGAACACTGAAGCTTTCTTT. Encoded protein: CASSARQGGNTEAFF. The rearrangement uses TRBV13 and TRBJ1-1; 7 nucleotides align to TRBD1. J lost 1 base, V lost 5 bases, and 7 bases had no gene match. Germline V gene data show CDR1 as PRHDT and CDR2 as FYEKMQ (reference sequence). The CDR3 sequence is 15 residues long.